This T cell receptor (beta chain) emerged from a study of T cell repertoires in cytomegalovirus infection. This clonotype was observed many times. The V gene's germline CDR1 is LNHDA and CDR2 SQIVND (reference sequence). Trimming took off 3 bases at V and 0 bases at J, with 7 bases between the two ends. This CDR3 is 14 amino acids long. TCRdb re-called the reads through MiXCR, storing one row per CDR3 protein. Here the sample spans some 450,000 distinct CDR3 sequences, approximately 30% being singletons. The chain combines TRBV19 with TRBJ2-3; D is unclear. The source of this sequence is a human donor in good health (CMV status not recorded). Some clones in this sample may be carry-over from other donors' samples. Input material: PBMCs. CDR3 in amino acids: CASSIGPSTDTQYF. CDR3 nucleotides: TGTGCCAGTAGTATCGGGCCGAGCACAGATACGCAGTATTTT. The entire variable domain, with the rest obtained from reference TRBV19 and TRBJ2-3, is as follows: DGGITQSPKYLFRKEGQNVTLSCEQNLNHDAMYWYRQDPGQGLRLIYYSQIVNDFQKGDIAEGYSVSREKKESFPLTVTSAQKNPTAFYLCASSIGPSTDTQYFGPGTRLTVL.